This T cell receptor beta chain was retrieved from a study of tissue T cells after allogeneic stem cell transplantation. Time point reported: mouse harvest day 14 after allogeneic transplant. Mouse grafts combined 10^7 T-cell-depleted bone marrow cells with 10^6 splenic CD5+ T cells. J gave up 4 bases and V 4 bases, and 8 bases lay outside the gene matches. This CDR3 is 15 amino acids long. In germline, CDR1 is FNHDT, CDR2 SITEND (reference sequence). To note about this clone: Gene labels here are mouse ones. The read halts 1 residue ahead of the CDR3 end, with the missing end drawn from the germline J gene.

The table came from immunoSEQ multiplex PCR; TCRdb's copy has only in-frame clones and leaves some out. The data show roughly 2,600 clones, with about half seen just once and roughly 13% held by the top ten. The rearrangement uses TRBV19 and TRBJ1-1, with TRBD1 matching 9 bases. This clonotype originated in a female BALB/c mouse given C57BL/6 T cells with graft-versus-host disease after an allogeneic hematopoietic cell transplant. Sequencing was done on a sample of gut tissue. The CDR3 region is CASSQQGAQGTEVFF. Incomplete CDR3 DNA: TGTGCCAGCAGTCAACAGGGGGCGCAGGGCACAGAAGTCTTC.